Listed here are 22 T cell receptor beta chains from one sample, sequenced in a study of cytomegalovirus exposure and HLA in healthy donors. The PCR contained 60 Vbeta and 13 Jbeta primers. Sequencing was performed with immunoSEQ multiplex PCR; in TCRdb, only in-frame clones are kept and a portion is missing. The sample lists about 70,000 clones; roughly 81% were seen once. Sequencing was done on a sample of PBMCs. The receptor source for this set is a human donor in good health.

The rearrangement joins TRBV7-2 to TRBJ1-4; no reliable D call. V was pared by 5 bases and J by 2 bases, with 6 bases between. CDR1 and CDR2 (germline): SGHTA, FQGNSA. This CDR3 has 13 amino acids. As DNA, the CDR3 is TGTGCCAGCAGCGGTAGTACTAATGAAAAACTGTTTTTT. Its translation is CASSGSTNEKLFF.

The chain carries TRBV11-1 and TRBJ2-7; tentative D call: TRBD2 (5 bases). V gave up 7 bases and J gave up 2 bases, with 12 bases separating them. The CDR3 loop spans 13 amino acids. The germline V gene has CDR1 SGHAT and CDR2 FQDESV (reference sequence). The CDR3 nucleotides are TGTGCCAGCAAATCCGAGCGGACCTACGAGCAGTACTTC. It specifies CASKSERTYEQYF.

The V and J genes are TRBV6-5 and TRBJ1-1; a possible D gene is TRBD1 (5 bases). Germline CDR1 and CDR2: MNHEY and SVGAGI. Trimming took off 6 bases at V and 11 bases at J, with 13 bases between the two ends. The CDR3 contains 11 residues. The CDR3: CASRAGRKAFF. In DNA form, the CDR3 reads TGTGCCAGCAGGGCGGGACGTAAGGCTTTCTTT.

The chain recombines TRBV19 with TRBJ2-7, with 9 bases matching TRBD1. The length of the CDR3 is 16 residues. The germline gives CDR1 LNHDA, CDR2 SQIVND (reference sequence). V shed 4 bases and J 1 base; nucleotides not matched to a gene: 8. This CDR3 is CASSTYPGTGSYEQYF. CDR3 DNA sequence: TGTGCCAGTAGTACCTACCCCGGGACAGGGTCCTACGAGCAGTACTTC.

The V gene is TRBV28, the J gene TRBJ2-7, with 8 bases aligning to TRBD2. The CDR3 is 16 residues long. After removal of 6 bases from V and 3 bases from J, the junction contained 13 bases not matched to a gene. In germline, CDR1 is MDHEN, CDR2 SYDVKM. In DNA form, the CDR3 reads TGTGCCAGCAGCACCGCAGGACTAGCCCTCCTCTACGAGCAGTACTTC. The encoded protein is CASSTAGLALLYEQYF.

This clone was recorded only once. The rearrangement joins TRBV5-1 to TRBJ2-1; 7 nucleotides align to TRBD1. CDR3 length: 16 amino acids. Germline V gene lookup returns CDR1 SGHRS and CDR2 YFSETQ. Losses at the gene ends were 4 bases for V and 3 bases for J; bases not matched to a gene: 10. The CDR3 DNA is TGCGCCAGCAGCCCCACAGGGCAGGGGGACTACAATGAGCAGTTCTTC. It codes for CASSPTGQGDYNEQFF.

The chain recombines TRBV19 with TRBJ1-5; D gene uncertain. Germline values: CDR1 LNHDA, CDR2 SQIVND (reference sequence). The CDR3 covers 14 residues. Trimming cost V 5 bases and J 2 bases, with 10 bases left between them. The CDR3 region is CASSQQSGNQPQHF. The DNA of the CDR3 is TGTGCCAGTAGTCAACAGTCAGGCAATCAGCCCCAGCATTTT.

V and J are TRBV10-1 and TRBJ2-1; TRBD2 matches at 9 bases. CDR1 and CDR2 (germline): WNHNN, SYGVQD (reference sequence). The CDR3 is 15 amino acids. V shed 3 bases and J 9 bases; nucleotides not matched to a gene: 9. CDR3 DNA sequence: TGCGCCAGCAGTGAAGGCGGGAGGGACTTCGGTGAGCAGTTCTTC. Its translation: CASSEGGRDFGEQFF.

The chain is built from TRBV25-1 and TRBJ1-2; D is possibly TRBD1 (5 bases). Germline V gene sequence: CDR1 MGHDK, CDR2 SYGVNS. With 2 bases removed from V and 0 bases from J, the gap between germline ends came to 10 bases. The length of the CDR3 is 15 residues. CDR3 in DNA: TGTGCCAGCAGTGAACCGGGGGTGCCTAACTATGGCTACACCTTC. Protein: CASSEPGVPNYGYTF.

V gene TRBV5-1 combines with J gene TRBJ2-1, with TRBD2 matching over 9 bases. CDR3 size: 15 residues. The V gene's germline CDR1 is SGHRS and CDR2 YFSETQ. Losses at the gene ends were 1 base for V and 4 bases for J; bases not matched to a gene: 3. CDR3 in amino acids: CASSLTSGPYNEQFF. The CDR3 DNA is TGCGCCAGCAGCTTGACTAGCGGGCCTTACAATGAGCAGTTCTTC. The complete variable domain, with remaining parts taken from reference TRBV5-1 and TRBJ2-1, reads KAGVTQTPRYLIKTRGQQVTLSCSPISGHRSVSWYQQTPGQGLQFLFEYFSETQRNKGNFPGRFSGRQFSNSRSEMNVSTLELGDSALYLCASSLTSGPYNEQFFGPGTRLTVL.

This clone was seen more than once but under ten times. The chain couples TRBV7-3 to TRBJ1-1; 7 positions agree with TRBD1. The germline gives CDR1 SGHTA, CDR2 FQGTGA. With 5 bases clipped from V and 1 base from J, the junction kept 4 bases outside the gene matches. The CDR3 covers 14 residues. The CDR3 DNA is TGTGCCAGCAGCCCACCAGGGGGGAACACTGAAGCTTTCTTT. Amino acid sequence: CASSPPGGNTEAFF.

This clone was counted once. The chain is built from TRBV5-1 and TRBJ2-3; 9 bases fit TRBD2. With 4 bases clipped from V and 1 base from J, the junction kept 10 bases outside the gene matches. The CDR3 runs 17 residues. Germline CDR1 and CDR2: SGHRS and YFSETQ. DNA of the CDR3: TGCGCCAGCAGCCCCTATGGGGGCGGGGGGGGCACAGATACGCAGTATTTT. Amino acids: CASSPYGGGGGTDTQYF. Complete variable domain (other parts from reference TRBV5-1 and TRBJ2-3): KAGVTQTPRYLIKTRGQQVTLSCSPISGHRSVSWYQQTPGQGLQFLFEYFSETQRNKGNFPGRFSGRQFSNSRSEMNVSTLELGDSALYLCASSPYGGGGGTDTQYFGPGTRLTVL.

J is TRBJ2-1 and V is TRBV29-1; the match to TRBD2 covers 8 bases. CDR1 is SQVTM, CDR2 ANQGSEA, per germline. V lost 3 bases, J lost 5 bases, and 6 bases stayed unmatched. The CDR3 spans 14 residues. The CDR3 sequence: CSVEPGRVDNEQFF. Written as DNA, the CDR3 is TGCAGCGTTGAGCCCGGGAGGGTTGACAATGAGCAGTTCTTC.

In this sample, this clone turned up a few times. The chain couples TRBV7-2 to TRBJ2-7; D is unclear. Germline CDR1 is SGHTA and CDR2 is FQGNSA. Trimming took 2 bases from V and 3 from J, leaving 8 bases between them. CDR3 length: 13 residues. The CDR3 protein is CASSLPQIYEQYF. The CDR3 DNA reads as TGTGCCAGCAGCTTACCACAAATCTACGAGCAGTACTTC.

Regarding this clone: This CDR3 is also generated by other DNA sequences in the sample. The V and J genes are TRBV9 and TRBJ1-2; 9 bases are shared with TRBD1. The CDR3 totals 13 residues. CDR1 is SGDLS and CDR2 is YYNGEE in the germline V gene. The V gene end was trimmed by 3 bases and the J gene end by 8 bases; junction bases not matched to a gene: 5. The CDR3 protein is CASSEQGASGYTF. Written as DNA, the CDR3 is TGTGCCAGCAGCGAACAGGGGGCGTCGGGCTACACCTTC.

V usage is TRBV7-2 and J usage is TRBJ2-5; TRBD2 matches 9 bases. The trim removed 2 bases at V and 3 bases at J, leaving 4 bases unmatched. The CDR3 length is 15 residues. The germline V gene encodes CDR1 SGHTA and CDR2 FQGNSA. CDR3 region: CASSLSRLAEETQYF. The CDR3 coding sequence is TGTGCCAGCAGCTTATCCCGACTAGCGGAAGAGACCCAGTACTTC. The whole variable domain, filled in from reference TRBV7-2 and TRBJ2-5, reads GAGVSQSPSNKVTEKGKDVELRCDPISGHTALYWYRQSLGQGLEFLIYFQGNSAPDKSGLPSDRFSAERTGGSVSTLTIQRTQQEDSAVYLCASSLSRLAEETQYFGPGTRLLVL.

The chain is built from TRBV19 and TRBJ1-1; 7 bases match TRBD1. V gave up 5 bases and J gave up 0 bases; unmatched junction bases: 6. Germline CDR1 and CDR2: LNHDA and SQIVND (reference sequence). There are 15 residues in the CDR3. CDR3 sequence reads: CASSSGQALNTEAFF. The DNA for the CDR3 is TGTGCCAGTAGTTCAGGACAGGCCCTGAACACTGAAGCTTTCTTT.

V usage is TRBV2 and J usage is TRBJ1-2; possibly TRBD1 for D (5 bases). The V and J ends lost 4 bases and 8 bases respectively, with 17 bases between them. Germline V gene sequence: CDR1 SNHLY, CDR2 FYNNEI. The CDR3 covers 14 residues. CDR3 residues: CASSAPGRKDGYTF. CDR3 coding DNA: TGTGCCAGCAGTGCGCCAGGGAGGAAAGACGGCTACACCTTC.

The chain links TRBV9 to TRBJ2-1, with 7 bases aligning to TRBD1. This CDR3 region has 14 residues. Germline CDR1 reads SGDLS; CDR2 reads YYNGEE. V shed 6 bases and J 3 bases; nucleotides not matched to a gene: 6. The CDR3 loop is CASIPQGFYNEQFF. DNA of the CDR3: TGTGCCAGCATCCCACAGGGGTTCTACAATGAGCAGTTCTTC.

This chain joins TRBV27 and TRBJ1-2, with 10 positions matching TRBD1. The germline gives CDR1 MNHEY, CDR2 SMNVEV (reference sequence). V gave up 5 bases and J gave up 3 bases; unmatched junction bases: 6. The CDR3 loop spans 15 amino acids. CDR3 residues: CASSPETGGDYGYTF. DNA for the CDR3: TGTGCCAGCAGTCCCGAGACAGGGGGCGACTATGGCTACACCTTC.

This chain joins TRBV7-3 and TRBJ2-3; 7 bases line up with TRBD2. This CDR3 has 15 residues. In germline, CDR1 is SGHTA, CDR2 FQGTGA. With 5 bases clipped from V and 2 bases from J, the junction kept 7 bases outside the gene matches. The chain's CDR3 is CASSPPAGSTDTQYF. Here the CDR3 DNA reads TGTGCCAGCAGCCCGCCAGCGGGATCCACAGATACGCAGTATTTT.

The CDR3 sequence is CASSLQGSGQPQHF. The CDR3 DNA sequence: TGTGCCAGCAGCCTACAGGGGTCTGGTCAGCCCCAGCATTTT. This sequence joins TRBV7-2 and TRBJ1-5; 7 nucleotides line up with TRBD1. CDR3 length equals 14 residues. Germline CDR1 reads SGHTA; CDR2 reads FQGNSA. The junction had 7 bases not matched to a gene; V was cut back by 5 bases and J by 6 bases.